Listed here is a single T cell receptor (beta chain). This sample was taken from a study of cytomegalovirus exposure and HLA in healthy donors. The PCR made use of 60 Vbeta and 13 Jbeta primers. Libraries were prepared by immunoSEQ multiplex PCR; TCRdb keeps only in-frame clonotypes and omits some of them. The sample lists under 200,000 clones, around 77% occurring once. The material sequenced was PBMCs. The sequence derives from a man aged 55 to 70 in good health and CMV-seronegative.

The CDR3 protein is CASRGGRSPYEQYF. The CDR3 nucleotides are TGTGCCAGCAGGGGGGGACGGAGCCCCTACGAGCAGTACTTC. J is TRBJ2-5 and V is TRBV2; tentatively, D is TRBD2 (6 bases). The J call may be in error: the DNA end matches TRBJ2-7 better. CDR3 size: 14 residues. CDR1 and CDR2 from the germline V gene are SNHLY and FYNNEI.